This T cell receptor (beta chain) was documented in a study of T-cell reconstitution after alpha-beta-depleted transplantation in children. Study results and limitations: T-cell counts and diversity at one year post-transplant came mainly from newly produced T cells. Day-60 TCRbeta diversity that was high in some patients was derived from surviving recipient T cells and thymic progenitors.

The CDR3 runs 12 residues. The V end lost 5 bases, the J end lost 4 bases, and 6 bases lay between the germline ends. In germline, CDR1 is SGHVS, CDR2 FQNEAQ. This clonotype came up many times. No antigen is known for it. Unique molecular identifiers were incorporated during preparation of the TCRbeta library. TCRdb itself ran the PCR reads through MiXCR, one entry per CDR3 protein. The data contain roughly 66,000 distinct CDR3 sequences, approximately 4.4% of them singletons. Here the sequenced sample was PBMCs, mostly from graft donor cells, taken 180 days after TCRalphabeta/CD19-depleted stem cell transplant. The chain uses TRBV7-8 and TRBJ1-5, with D unclear. This TCR came from a boy younger than two who had a stem cell transplant for acute myeloid leukemia, so the T cells may come from the graft donor. The DNA of the CDR3 is TGTGCCAGCAGCATGCATAATCAGCCCCAGCATTTT. Translating gives CASSMHNQPQHF.